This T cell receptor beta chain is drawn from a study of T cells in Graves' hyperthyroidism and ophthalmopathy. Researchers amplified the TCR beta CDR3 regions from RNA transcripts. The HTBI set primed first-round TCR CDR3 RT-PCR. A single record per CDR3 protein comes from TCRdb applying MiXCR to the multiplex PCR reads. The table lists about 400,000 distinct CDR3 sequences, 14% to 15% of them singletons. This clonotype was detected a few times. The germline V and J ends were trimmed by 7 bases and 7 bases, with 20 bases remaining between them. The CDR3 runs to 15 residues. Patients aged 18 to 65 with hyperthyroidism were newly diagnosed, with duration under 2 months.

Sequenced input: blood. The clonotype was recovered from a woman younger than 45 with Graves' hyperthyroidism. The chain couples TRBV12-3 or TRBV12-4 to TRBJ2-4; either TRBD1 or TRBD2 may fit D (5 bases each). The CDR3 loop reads CASTLGDKRFNIQYF. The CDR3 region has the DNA TGTGCCAGCACCCTGGGGGATAAACGTTTCAACATTCAGTACTTC.